One sample yielded the 24 T cell receptor beta chains listed below, sequenced in a study of cytotoxic CD8 clonotypes in ibrutinib-treated CLL. Clones were sequenced by immunoSEQ multiplex PCR, and TCRdb holds only the in-frame ones, with some missing. This table has about 310,000 clones, 80% appearing once. Specimen: PBMCs, collected before ibrutinib treatment. Receptors originate from a human donor with chronic lymphocytic leukemia.

The gene calls are TRBV5-1 and TRBJ2-7; the D gene is possibly TRBD1 (5 bases). CDR1 SGHRS and CDR2 YFSETQ come from the germline V gene. The CDR3 runs 14 residues. V was trimmed by 2 bases and J by 0 bases, leaving 9 bases between them. In DNA form, the CDR3 reads TGCGCCAGCAGCTTACAGGATCCCTCCTACGAGCAGTACTTC. Residues: CASSLQDPSYEQYF.

The chain recombines TRBV5-1 with TRBJ2-7; TRBD2 matches at 7 bases. The germline V gene has CDR1 SGHRS and CDR2 YFSETQ. The CDR3 covers 17 residues. V gave up 7 bases and J gave up 7 bases; unmatched junction bases: 23. CDR3 amino acids: CASSSAGRAEVPREQYF. Written as DNA, the CDR3 is TGCGCCAGCTCCTCTGCGGGGAGGGCGGAGGTTCCCCGGGAGCAGTACTTC.

The rearrangement joins TRBV7-3 to TRBJ2-1, with TRBD2 matching 7 bases. The CDR3 spans 15 residues. CDR1 and CDR2 (germline): SGHTA, FQGTGA. Trimming cost V 3 bases and J 8 bases; bases outside gene matches: 10. The CDR3 reads CASSFGEGLRYEQFF. The CDR3 DNA reads as TGTGCCAGCAGCTTCGGGGAGGGCCTCAGGTATGAGCAGTTCTTC.

This clone appeared a few times. The CDR3 is CSVAGWDGEQYF. CDR3 nucleotide sequence: TGCAGCGTCGCCGGGTGGGACGGCGAGCAGTACTTC. The chain carries TRBV29-1 and TRBJ2-7; D assignment may be TRBD1 or TRBD2 (5 bases each). V was clipped by 6 bases and J by 6 bases, with 15 bases between them. CDR3 length: 12 amino acids. The germline V gene encodes CDR1 SQVTM and CDR2 ANQGSEA.

The rearrangement links TRBV7-3 to TRBJ1-4; tentative D call: TRBD1 (5 bases). The CDR3 runs 19 residues. V lost 5 bases to trimming and J lost 2 bases, with 24 bases between them. Germline V CDR1 and CDR2: SGHTA, FQGTGA. In DNA, the CDR3 is TGTGCCAGCAGCAGCATTCAGGACAAAGTTTTATCCACTAATGAAAAACTGTTTTTT. Encoded protein: CASSSIQDKVLSTNEKLFF.

The chain employs TRBV7-9 and TRBJ2-5; D might be TRBD1 (6 bases). The germline V and J ends were trimmed by 0 bases and 1 base, with 9 bases remaining between them. This CDR3 has 15 residues. Germline V gene data show CDR1 as SEHNR and CDR2 as FQNEAQ (reference sequence). CDR3 residues: CASSLAGQSQETQYF. The DNA of the CDR3 is TGTGCCAGCAGCTTAGCAGGACAGAGCCAAGAGACCCAGTACTTC.

The chain combines TRBV5-1 with TRBJ1-3; D may be TRBD1 (6 bases). The V gene's germline CDR1 is SGHRS and CDR2 YFSETQ. This CDR3 has 16 residues. Trimming took 1 base from V and 2 from J, leaving 13 bases between them. Here the CDR3 DNA reads TGCGCCAGCAGCTTGTTTCCCGGACAGACTGGAAACACCATATATTTT. Amino acids: CASSLFPGQTGNTIYF.

The rearrangement links TRBV6-4 to TRBJ2-3, with TRBD1 as a possible D gene (6 bases). V lost 5 bases and J 6 bases, leaving 21 bases between the germline ends. This CDR3 spans 16 amino acids. The germline V gene encodes CDR1 MRHNA and CDR2 SNTAGT. The CDR3 region has the DNA TGTGCCAGCAGTCGTTCCCCAATGGCAGGGGAGGATACGCAGTATTTT. This encodes CASSRSPMAGEDTQYF.

This clone appeared a few times. This sequence joins TRBV4-3 and TRBJ1-2; D is undetermined. Germline CDR1 is LGHNA and CDR2 is YSLEER. V lost 0 bases to trimming and J lost 2 bases, with 7 bases between them. The CDR3 covers 14 residues. The CDR3 DNA reads TGCGCCAGCAGCCAAGATTTCAGGAACTATGGCTACACCTTC. It codes for CASSQDFRNYGYTF.

This clone has just a few counts. This chain connects TRBV27 to TRBJ1-2; perhaps TRBD1 as D (6 bases). V was pared by 8 bases and J by 6 bases, with 10 bases between. CDR3 length: 11 residues. Per germline, CDR1 MNHEY and CDR2 SMNVEV (reference sequence). The CDR3 coding sequence is TGTGCCAGCGGGGGGCCGGATGGCTACACCTTC. Protein sequence: CASGGPDGYTF.

V is TRBV9 and J is TRBJ2-1; D is unresolved. CDR3 size: 12 residues. V lost 4 bases, J lost 7 bases, and 9 bases lay in between. Germline values: CDR1 SGDLS, CDR2 YYNGEE. DNA of the CDR3: TGTGCCAGCAGCCTCAGCCGTAATGAGCAGTTCTTC. Its translation: CASSLSRNEQFF.

V gene TRBV28 combines with J gene TRBJ1-4; TRBD1 agrees at 8 bases. This CDR3 contains 16 residues. In germline, CDR1 is MDHEN, CDR2 SYDVKM. V was pared by 5 bases and J by 4 bases, with 9 bases of the junction left unmatched. The CDR3 spells CASSPPGTGLNEKLFF. CDR3 in DNA: TGTGCCAGCAGTCCACCTGGGACAGGCCTTAATGAAAAACTGTTTTTT.

The chain uses TRBV7-8 and TRBJ2-5; D is unresolved. This CDR3 region has 12 residues. Per the germline V gene, CDR1 is SGHVS and CDR2 is FQNEAQ. V was trimmed by 4 bases and J by 5 bases, leaving 8 bases between them. The CDR3 DNA is TGTGCCAGCAGCTCTGGGATGGAGACCCAGTACTTC. Amino acid sequence: CASSSGMETQYF.

V usage is TRBV7-2 and J usage is TRBJ1-4; D ambiguous. The CDR3 has 15 residues. The V gene's germline CDR1 is SGHTA and CDR2 FQGNSA. V lost 6 bases and J 0 bases, leaving 11 bases between the germline ends. The CDR3 sequence is CASSTRGTTNEKLFF. The CDR3 nucleotides read TGTGCCAGCAGTACGAGAGGAACAACTAATGAAAAACTGTTTTTT.

This chain connects TRBV27 to TRBJ2-6; D assignment may be TRBD1 or TRBD2 (6 bases each). In germline, CDR1 is MNHEY, CDR2 SMNVEV (reference sequence). This CDR3 contains 17 residues. Trimming took off 6 bases at V and 3 bases at J, with 18 bases between the two ends. The CDR3 DNA reads TGTGCCAGCAGGCTACTCGCCGGGGGCAATGGGGCCAACGTCCTGACTTTC. Translation: CASRLLAGGNGANVLTF.

In this sample, this clone turned up once. The rearrangement joins TRBV5-6 to TRBJ2-7, with D unresolved. The CDR3 spans 14 residues. Per the germline V gene, CDR1 is SGHDT and CDR2 is YYEEEE. The V end lost 4 bases, the J end lost 3 bases, and 14 bases lay between the germline ends. CDR3 DNA: TGTGCCAGCAGCCCCGCCGGGCAGCTCTACGAGCAGTACTTC. It translates to CASSPAGQLYEQYF.

J is TRBJ2-3 and V is TRBV30; possible D gene TRBD2, 5 bases. Germline CDR1 is GTSNPN and CDR2 is SVGIG (reference sequence). The CDR3 is made up of 15 amino acids. V lost 3 bases to trimming and J lost 3 bases, with 16 bases between them. For the CDR3, the DNA is TGTGCCTGGAGCAGCGGAACAATGGCGACAGATACGCAGTATTTT. It translates to CAWSSGTMATDTQYF.

CDR3 DNA sequence: TGCGCCAGCAGCCAGGACAGGGATTCTGGCTACACCTTC. Residues: CASSQDRDSGYTF. This chain joins TRBV5-1 and TRBJ1-2; TRBD1 matches at 8 bases. The junction had 6 bases not matched to a gene; V was cut back by 4 bases and J by 7 bases. CDR1 and CDR2 from the germline V gene are SGHRS and YFSETQ. This CDR3 spans 13 amino acids.

The chain links TRBV29-1 to TRBJ2-7, with 10 bases that match TRBD2. Trimming at V came to 1 base and at J to 4 bases, leaving 22 bases not matched to a gene. This CDR3 has 20 residues. Per germline, CDR1 SQVTM and CDR2 ANQGSEA. This chain's CDR3 is CSVEVRRTESSGRAWYEQYF. As DNA, the CDR3 is TGCAGCGTTGAAGTGAGGCGGACAGAATCCAGCGGGAGGGCCTGGTACGAGCAGTACTTC.

CDR3 loop: CATSRDQASYGYTF. CDR3 DNA: TGTGCCACCAGCAGAGATCAGGCAAGTTATGGCTACACCTTC. The chain couples TRBV15 to TRBJ1-2; no firm D call. CDR1 is LNHNV, CDR2 YYDKDF, per germline (reference sequence). The CDR3 is made up of 14 amino acids. V was trimmed by 0 bases and J by 5 bases, leaving 10 bases between them.

The chain uses TRBV19 and TRBJ2-3; TRBD2 matches 8 bases. V lost 4 bases, J lost 5 bases, and 14 bases stayed unmatched. The CDR3 is 17 residues long. Germline V lookup: CDR1 LNHDA, CDR2 SQIVND (reference sequence). The CDR3 bases are TGTGCCAGTAGTAGTCAATTGTCTAGCGGGCATCTAGATACGCAGTATTTT. Its translation is CASSSQLSSGHLDTQYF.

The rearrangement joins TRBV7-9 to TRBJ2-1; no clear D. The CDR3 runs to 15 residues. The germline V gene encodes CDR1 SEHNR and CDR2 FQNEAQ (reference sequence). The germline V and J ends were trimmed by 5 bases and 0 bases, with 11 bases remaining between them. CDR3 amino acids: CASSEPNFSYNEQFF. The CDR3 DNA is TGTGCCAGCAGCGAACCTAACTTCTCCTACAATGAGCAGTTCTTC.

This clone was seen a few times. J is TRBJ2-5 and V is TRBV29-1; D remains unclear. CDR3 length: 12 residues. Germline CDR1 SQVTM, CDR2 ANQGSEA. Trimming cost V 3 bases and J 2 bases, with 7 bases left between them. The CDR3 spells CSVEHVQETQYF. In DNA form, the CDR3 reads TGCAGCGTTGAGCACGTTCAAGAGACCCAGTACTTC.

The genes are TRBV9 and TRBJ2-3, with D unresolved. The V and J ends lost 0 bases and 6 bases respectively, with 14 bases between them. Germline assignment: CDR1 SGDLS and CDR2 YYNGEE. The CDR3 runs 15 residues. CDR3 coding DNA: TGTGCCAGCAGCGTAGGGGGTGGATGGCCCGATACGCAGTATTTT. It specifies CASSVGGGWPDTQYF.